This TCR beta chain is drawn from a study of T-cell memory formation after mild COVID-19. General study findings and limits: Memory cells collected pre-infection included some clones that later responded, suggesting cross-reactive memory joined.

As concerns this clonotype: Its antigen is unidentified.

The 5'RACE method, run with constant-segment primers, produced TCR alpha and TCR beta cDNA libraries (carrying sample barcodes and UMIs). MiXCR, applied by TCRdb to the 5' RACE reads, yields one record per CDR3 protein. The sample has more than 150,000 distinct CDR3 sequences, roughly 20% seen once; the top ten hold 3% to 4.5%. What was sequenced was PBMCs or a T cell subset sorted from them (not recorded which). The source of this sequence is a man aged 18 to 29 who had mild COVID-19 (a few samples of this study predate the infection). Cell type and time point are not known.

CDR3 nucleotide sequence: TGTGCCAGCAGTTACTCGGAAGAGCAGTACTTC. Protein product: CASSYSEEQYF. V gene TRBV6-5 combines with J gene TRBJ2-7; no clear D gene. The CDR3 covers 11 residues. Germline CDR1 is MNHEY and CDR2 is SVGAGI. Deletions cut 0 bases from V and 7 bases from J, with 4 bases between.